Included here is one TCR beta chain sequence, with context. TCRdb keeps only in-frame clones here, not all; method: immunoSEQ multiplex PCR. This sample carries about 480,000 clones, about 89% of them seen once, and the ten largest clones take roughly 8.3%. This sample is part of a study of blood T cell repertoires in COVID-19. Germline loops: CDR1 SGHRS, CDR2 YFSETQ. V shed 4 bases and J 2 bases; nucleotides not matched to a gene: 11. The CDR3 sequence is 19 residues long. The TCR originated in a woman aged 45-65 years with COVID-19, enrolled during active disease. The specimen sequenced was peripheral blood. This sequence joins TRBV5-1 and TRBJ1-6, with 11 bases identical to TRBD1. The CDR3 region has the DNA TGCGCCAGCAGCCTTTCGGGACAGGGGGGACGCACCTATAATTCACCCCTCCACTTT. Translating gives CASSLSGQGGRTYNSPLHF.